This T cell receptor beta chain comes out of a study of vaccination and CD4 T cells after COVID-19. About the research overall: Diagnosis preceded the drawing of post-COVID samples by a median around 100 days (range 35 to 161).

The CDR3 sequence is 14 residues long. The V gene lost 6 bases and the J gene lost 0 bases, with 9 bases spanning the gap. Germline V gene data show CDR1 as MNHEY and CDR2 as SMNVEV (reference sequence). With the Oncomine TCR Beta short-read assay, DNA from cultured CD4+ T cells was sequenced. MiXCR was run by TCRdb on the PCR reads, yielding one entry per CDR3 protein. The table records some 16,000 distinct CDR3 sequences, around half of them present only once. Treatment of the sample: approximately 11-day PBMC culture with coronavirus spike peptide pools or control peptides (ViraFEST assay). Positive PCR tests dated from March to December 2020, predating US Alpha, Beta and Delta variants. IL-2 (around 9.1 IU/ml) and peptide pools (approximately 10 ug/ml) were added to cultures of approximately 2 million PBMCs per well. This clonotype is classed as large (0.1 to 1%). Its antigen is currently unknown.

Sequences were obtained from CD4+ T cells from blood, cultured in vitro. The chain carries TRBV27 and TRBJ1-5; D is ambiguous. This TCR came from a human donor who had recovered from COVID-19. In DNA, the CDR3 is TGTGCCAGCAGACGGACGGCTAGCAATCAGCCCCAGCATTTT. Amino acids: CASRRTASNQPQHF.